This paragraph reports one TCR beta chain. The data are from a study of blood T cell repertoires in COVID-19. Study-wide context: Recovery among Cohort 3 donors was established by two negative PCRs, clearance, or symptom resolution.

Participants were placed into cohorts based on the clinical history they reported. This table comes from immunoSEQ multiplex PCR, and its TCRdb copy is limited to in-frame clones, with some not included. This table has approximately 240,000 clones, about nine tenths appearing once. The source material was PBMCs or T cells enriched from blood (not recorded which). The TCR sequence derives from a woman in her forties or fifties in a cohort exposed to, infected with or recovered from COVID-19 (not recorded which).

CDR3 residues: CASSSLGQGYEQYF. CDR3 DNA: TGTGCCAGCAGCTCACTGGGACAGGGCTACGAGCAGTACTTC. The rearrangement joins TRBV13 to TRBJ2-7; 9 bases are a match to TRBD1. Germline-derived CDR1 and CDR2 are PRHDT and FYEKMQ (reference sequence). CDR3 length: 14 residues. The V segment lost 4 bases and the J segment 3 bases; nucleotides outside the gene matches: 4. Full variable domain (rest looked up from reference TRBV13 and TRBJ2-7): AAGVIQSPRHLIKEKRETATLKCYPIPRHDTVYWYQQGPGQDPQFLISFYEKMQSDKGSIPDRFSAQQFSDYHSELNMSSLELGDSALYFCASSSLGQGYEQYFGPGTRLTVT.